These 26 T cell receptor beta chains share one sample of origin, sequenced in a study of blood T cell repertoires in COVID-19 (dated by TCRdb to 2018 to 2020). Library creation used the immunoSEQ multiplex PCR assay. TCRdb mirrors the immuneACCESS table, restricted to in-frame sequences. Some clones are absent from its copies; in checked studies, under half trace to an unresolved V gene, and the reason for the others is unknown. The sample table contains 200,000 to 250,000 clones; only one count was recorded for over 75% of them. In total, the top ten clones hold 3% to 4% of the sample. Material for sequencing was PBMCs or T cells enriched from blood (not recorded which). These receptors were collected from a woman aged 55-69 years who had recovered from COVID-19.

This sequence joins TRBV30 and TRBJ1-3; no firm D call. Trimming took off 3 bases at V and 7 bases at J, with 13 bases between the two ends. Germline V gene lookup returns CDR1 GTSNPN and CDR2 SVGIG (reference sequence). The CDR3 is made up of 13 amino acids. CDR3 loop: CAWSGLHGNTIYF. In DNA form, the CDR3 reads TGTGCCTGGAGCGGCCTTCACGGGAACACCATATATTTT.

The genes are TRBV3-1 (or the pseudogene TRBV3-2) and TRBJ2-2; 7 nucleotides line up with TRBD1. The germline CDR1 and CDR2 sequences are LGHDT and YNNKEL (reference sequence). The CDR3 runs to 15 residues. Trimming at V came to 4 bases and at J to 3 bases, leaving 5 bases not matched to a gene. The CDR3 here is CASSPSGTDTGELFF. The CDR3 DNA reads TGTGCCAGCAGCCCCTCTGGGACAGACACCGGGGAGCTGTTTTTT.

The rearrangement joins TRBV10-3 to TRBJ1-3; 8 nucleotides agree with TRBD1. This CDR3 is 14 amino acids long. Germline V gene data show CDR1 as ENHRY and CDR2 as SYGVKD. The V segment lost 11 bases and the J segment 0 bases; nucleotides outside the gene matches: 6. The CDR3 DNA reads as TGTGCCTCACAGGGGGAAATCTCTGGAAACACCATATATTTT. This codes for CASQGEISGNTIYF.

The sample holds one count of this clone. The V call is TRBV7-9, the J call TRBJ1-5; TRBD1 might be the D (5 bases). Trimming left V 6 bases short and J 6 bases short, with 15 bases between. CDR3 length: 14 residues. Germline V gene sequence: CDR1 SEHNR, CDR2 FQNEAQ (reference sequence). The CDR3 coding sequence is TGTGCCAGCAGTCCGAAGGGGCTCGGTCAGCCCCAGCATTTT. Protein sequence: CASSPKGLGQPQHF.

The J gene is TRBJ2-3, the V gene TRBV11-1; TRBD2 matches 9 bases. This CDR3 has 16 residues. V lost 5 bases, J lost 1 base, and 7 bases stayed unmatched. CDR1 and CDR2 from the germline V gene are SGHAT and FQDESV (reference sequence). The chain's CDR3 is CASSKIAGARTDTQYF. The CDR3 bases are TGTGCCAGCAGCAAGATAGCGGGGGCCCGCACAGATACGCAGTATTTT.

The V call is TRBV27, the J call TRBJ2-3, with 10 nucleotides matching TRBD1. Germline V gene data show CDR1 as MNHEY and CDR2 as SMNVEV (reference sequence). Germline trimming cut 7 bases from V and 4 bases from J; bases unmatched to any gene: 8. This CDR3 has 15 amino acids. The CDR3 nucleotides read TGTGCCAGCAAGGGACAGGGGAGTTGGGCAGATACGCAGTATTTT. Protein: CASKGQGSWADTQYF.

The CDR3 reads CASSLERGNTEAFF. The CDR3 DNA sequence: TGTGCCAGCAGCCTTGAAAGGGGTAACACTGAAGCTTTCTTT. The chain uses TRBV6-5 and TRBJ1-1; weak D call: TRBD1 (5 bases). CDR1 is MNHEY, CDR2 SVGAGI, per germline. The CDR3 runs 14 residues. The germline V and J ends were trimmed by 6 bases and 2 bases, with 13 bases remaining between them.

Written as DNA, the CDR3 is TGTGCCAGCAGCAGAGCTAGCGGGAGGGACTACGAGCAGTACTTC. This codes for CASSRASGRDYEQYF. The chain recombines TRBV9 with TRBJ2-7; 12 nucleotides line up with TRBD2. The germline V gene encodes CDR1 SGDLS and CDR2 YYNGEE. The CDR3 length is 15 residues. The V gene end was trimmed by 4 bases and the J gene end by 3 bases; junction bases not matched to a gene: 5.

This rearrangement joins TRBV12-5 to TRBJ2-1; 9 nucleotides match TRBD2. Per the germline V gene, CDR1 is LGHNT and CDR2 is FRNRAP. With V trimmed by 6 bases and J by 9 bases, 9 bases remained unmatched. The CDR3 spans 14 residues. The CDR3 reads CASGTPGLASEQFF. In nucleotides, the CDR3 is TGTGCTAGTGGGACACCGGGACTAGCAAGTGAGCAGTTCTTC.

The gene calls are TRBV4-1 and TRBJ2-1; D call uncertain. This CDR3 has 14 amino acids. V lost 1 base and J 9 bases, leaving 13 bases between the germline ends. CDR1 and CDR2 (germline): MGHRA, YSYEKL. CDR3 protein: CASSQAHSLIEQFF. The CDR3 coding sequence is TGCGCCAGCAGCCAAGCCCACTCCCTGATTGAGCAGTTCTTC.

The chain uses TRBV7-9 and TRBJ2-3, with TRBD1 matching over 12 bases. Germline values: CDR1 SEHNR, CDR2 FQNEAQ (reference sequence). This CDR3 region has 15 residues. V was clipped by 6 bases and J by 4 bases; unmatched bases: 5. CDR3 sequence reads: CASSEGTGGADTQYF. CDR3 coding DNA: TGTGCCAGCAGTGAGGGGACAGGGGGCGCAGATACGCAGTATTTT.

The rearrangement uses TRBV5-1 and TRBJ2-1; 13 positions agree with TRBD2. Trimming at V came to 7 bases and at J to 5 bases, leaving 3 bases not matched to a gene. The CDR3 is made up of 14 amino acids. The V gene's germline CDR1 is SGHRS and CDR2 YFSETQ. The CDR3 nucleotides are TGCGCCAGCGGACTAGCGGGAGAGCACAATGAGCAGTTCTTC. It specifies CASGLAGEHNEQFF.

The rearrangement uses TRBV6-5 and TRBJ2-6; D gene uncertain. V was cut by 6 bases and J by 0 bases, with 9 bases left in between. Germline V gives CDR1 MNHEY, CDR2 SVGAGI. The CDR3 is 15 residues long. The CDR3 loop is CASRPGSSGANVLTF. The CDR3 region has the DNA TGTGCCAGCAGGCCAGGATCCTCTGGGGCCAACGTCCTGACTTTC.

The V gene is TRBV19, the J gene TRBJ2-2; TRBD1 aligns across 8 bases. Germline CDR1 reads LNHDA; CDR2 reads SQIVND (reference sequence). With V trimmed by 1 base and J by 2 bases, 9 bases remained unmatched. The CDR3 is 18 amino acids. Written as DNA, the CDR3 is TGTGCCAGTAGTATAGGTATTCGGCAGGGGGCAAACACCGGGGAGCTGTTTTTT. It translates to CASSIGIRQGANTGELFF.

The chain uses TRBV6-2 or TRBV6-3 and TRBJ2-3; D not certain. Germline lookup yields CDR1 MNHEY and CDR2 SVGEGT. The CDR3 covers 15 residues. V lost 5 bases and J 4 bases, leaving 16 bases between the germline ends. The CDR3 here is CASSIRSPNADTQYF. The CDR3 DNA is TGTGCCAGCAGTATTCGGTCTCCCAATGCAGATACGCAGTATTTT.

The J gene is TRBJ2-3, the V gene TRBV28; the D gene is possibly TRBD2 (5 bases). With 5 bases removed from V and 1 base from J, the gap between germline ends came to 16 bases. The germline CDR1 and CDR2 sequences are MDHEN and SYDVKM. The CDR3 extends over 16 amino acids. This CDR3 reads CASSPTAVSGTDTQYF. The CDR3 DNA is TGTGCCAGCAGTCCTACAGCGGTCTCGGGCACAGATACGCAGTATTTT.

The rearrangement joins TRBV10-3 to TRBJ1-2, with D hard to call. The V end lost 2 bases, the J end lost 4 bases, and 17 bases lay between the germline ends. The CDR3 loop spans 16 amino acids. Germline-derived CDR1 and CDR2 are ENHRY and SYGVKD. The CDR3 protein is CAISEMVRAGGYGYTF. As DNA, the CDR3 is TGTGCCATCAGTGAGATGGTAAGGGCGGGCGGCTATGGCTACACCTTC.

This chain connects TRBV6-1 to TRBJ2-1, with D tentatively TRBD2 (6 bases). This CDR3 has 14 amino acids. Germline V lookup: CDR1 MNHNS, CDR2 SASEGT. Trimming pared 3 bases from V and 9 bases from J, leaving 15 bases between. CDR3 sequence reads: CASSEGLSAGEQFF. The CDR3 DNA is TGTGCCAGCAGTGAGGGACTCTCGGCTGGTGAGCAGTTCTTC.

This clone was seen just once. This chain links TRBV7-3 with TRBJ1-5; maybe TRBD1 (6 bases). Trimming took 6 bases from V and 4 from J, leaving 10 bases between them. The CDR3 covers 13 residues. Germline V gene data show CDR1 as SGHTA and CDR2 as FQGTGA. The CDR3 DNA reads as TGTGCCAGCAGTTCAGACAGGAATCAGCCCCAGCATTTT. Protein: CASSSDRNQPQHF.

The CDR3 DNA reads TGCAGCGTTGCGGGAAACCCTTGGACTGAAGCTTTCTTT. Encoded protein: CSVAGNPWTEAFF. The rearrangement uses TRBV29-1 and TRBJ1-1; the D is unclear. V was clipped by 4 bases and J by 5 bases, with 14 bases between them. CDR1 and CDR2 (germline): SQVTM, ANQGSEA. The CDR3 covers 13 residues.

J is TRBJ1-2 and V is TRBV5-4, with a weak D call TRBD1 (5 bases). Germline CDR1 and CDR2: SGHNT and YYREEE (reference sequence). There are 13 residues in the CDR3. V was cut by 3 bases and J by 3 bases, with 9 bases left in between. DNA of the CDR3: TGTGCCAGCAGCTCAGCGGGGGACTATGGCTACACCTTC. Protein product: CASSSAGDYGYTF.

The chain is built from TRBV18 and TRBJ1-3; D not certain. CDR1 is KGHSH and CDR2 is LQKENI in the germline V gene. CDR3 length: 14 residues. V was cut by 2 bases and J by 0 bases, with 5 bases left in between. The DNA of the CDR3 is TGTGCCAGCTCACCAGTAGACTCTGGAAACACCATATATTTT. This translates into CASSPVDSGNTIYF.

About this clone itself: Other DNA sequences in the sample encode the same CDR3. The chain is built from TRBV7-2 and TRBJ1-2; 8 bases are shared with TRBD1. The CDR3 is 15 residues long. Germline CDR1 and CDR2: SGHTA and FQGNSA. V lost 1 base, J lost 7 bases, and 8 bases stayed unmatched. CDR3 DNA sequence: TGTGCCAGCAGCTTAGTCGGGACAGGAGTGGGTGGCTACACCTTC. Translated, it gives CASSLVGTGVGGYTF.

The chain has TRBV5-5 and TRBJ1-1; D might be TRBD1 (5 bases). Trimming removed 2 bases at V and 3 bases at J, with 8 bases between. CDR1 and CDR2 (germline): SGHKS, YYEKEE (reference sequence). The CDR3 extends over 13 amino acids. The CDR3 DNA sequence: TGTGCCAGCAGCTTCGGGGGTGACACTGAAGCTTTCTTT. This sequence encodes CASSFGGDTEAFF.

The chain is built from TRBV5-4 and TRBJ1-2, with D possibly matching TRBD1 (6 bases). Trimming pared 3 bases from V and 2 bases from J, leaving 14 bases between. Looked up from germline, CDR1 is SGHNT and CDR2 is YYREEE (reference sequence). CDR3 length: 15 residues. The CDR3 sequence: CASSSNREPNYGYTF. CDR3 nucleotide sequence: TGTGCCAGCAGCTCTAACAGGGAGCCCAACTATGGCTACACCTTC.

The chain carries TRBV3-1 (or the pseudogene TRBV3-2) and TRBJ1-2; 11 bases agree with TRBD1. Germline CDR1 LGHDT, CDR2 YNNKEL (reference sequence). V lost 1 base, J lost 7 bases, and 2 bases stayed unmatched. The CDR3 is 14 residues long. CDR3 coding DNA: TGTGCCAGCAGCCAAGCGGACAGGGGGCCTGGCTACACCTTC. Residues: CASSQADRGPGYTF.